This T cell receptor (beta chain) was recorded in a study of tumor-infiltrating lymphocytes in primary liver carcinoma. Study at large: There were tumors of stage T1-T3 N0M0, each 4.2 to 10 cm across. Samples yielded about 3.65 to 8 million productive TCRbeta reads, similar across tissue types. Study findings and constraints: Paired tumor-adjacent and tumor-blood samples overlapped less than tumor region pairs did.

With regard to this clonotype: Its antigen is unidentified.

A primer in the constant region served to generate TCR beta cDNA from roughly 520 ng of total RNA. TCR beta libraries came from three nested multiplex PCR rounds using slightly modified ARM-PCR. The two initial PCR rounds, nine to eleven cycles each, used TRBV1-TRBV30 forward and C-beta reverse primers. TCRdb re-called the multiplex PCR reads through MiXCR, storing one row per CDR3 protein. The sample lists more than 50,000 distinct CDR3 sequences, around 79% occurring once. The CDR3 has 13 residues. CDR1 SGHNT and CDR2 YENEEA come from the germline V gene. V lost 4 bases and J 11 bases, leaving 16 bases between the germline ends. The source material, 20-30 mg of unsorted bulk tissue, was used to co-extract RNA and DNA.

The sample was liver tumor tissue from sampling region 2. The subset here: tumor region T2, inferior pole. The chain couples TRBV11-3 to TRBJ2-3; D gene unclear. The source is a man in his forties with primary liver carcinoma and hepatitis B virus infection. Written as DNA, the CDR3 is TGTGCCAGCAGCTGGGATGAGGCAAATATGCAGTATTTT. This gives the protein CASSWDEANMQYF.